This TCR beta chain was documented in a study of blood T cells in healthy people across ages. Study-level findings and limits: Conclusively comparing naive with antigen-experienced cells was impossible with unsorted PBMCs. Per million T cells, TCR beta diversity dropped roughly linearly as age increased.

In the case of this clonotype: The antigen remains undetermined.

The CDR3 length is 15 residues. V was cut by 6 bases and J by 6 bases, with 19 bases left in between. Germline CDR1 and CDR2: SGHRS and YFSETQ. Every donor gave approximately 10 milliliters of peripheral blood. No fewer than 7 million PBMCs went into each sample. Then a second PCR, running about 6 to 11 cycles, was carried out with a sample-barcoded 5' primer and a J-beta primer mix. TCRdb fed the 5' RACE reads into MiXCR, producing one record per CDR3 protein. Found here are roughly 1.4 million distinct CDR3 sequences, 55% to 75% of them singletons; the top ten hold roughly 7%. The TCR sequence derives from a man aged 18 to 30 in good health. This chain joins TRBV5-1 and TRBJ2-1, with D possibly TRBD2 on 6 matching bases. The material sequenced was blood. The DNA for the CDR3 is TGCGCCAGCACCTGGAGGGCTAGCAACGTCAATGAGCAGTTCTTC. It encodes CASTWRASNVNEQFF. The entire variable domain, with the rest obtained from reference TRBV5-1 and TRBJ2-1, is as follows: KAGVTQTPRYLIKTRGQQVTLSCSPISGHRSVSWYQQTPGQGLQFLFEYFSETQRNKGNFPGRFSGRQFSNSRSEMNVSTLELGDSALYLCASTWRASNVNEQFFGPGTRLTVL.